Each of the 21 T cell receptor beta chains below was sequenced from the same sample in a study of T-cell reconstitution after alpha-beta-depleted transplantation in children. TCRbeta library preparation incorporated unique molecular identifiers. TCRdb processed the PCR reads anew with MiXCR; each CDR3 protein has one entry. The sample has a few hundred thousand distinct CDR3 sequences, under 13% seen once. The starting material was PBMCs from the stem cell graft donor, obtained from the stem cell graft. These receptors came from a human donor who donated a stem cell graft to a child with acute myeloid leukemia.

CDR3 protein: CASSYLGATNEKLFF. For the CDR3, the DNA is TGTGCCAGCAGTTACTTGGGGGCAACTAATGAAAAACTGTTTTTT. This chain connects TRBV6-5 to TRBJ1-4; D possibly corresponds to TRBD1 (5 bases). The V end was cut by 1 base, the J end by 0 bases, with 6 bases between. The length of the CDR3 is 15 residues. Per germline, CDR1 MNHEY and CDR2 SVGAGI.

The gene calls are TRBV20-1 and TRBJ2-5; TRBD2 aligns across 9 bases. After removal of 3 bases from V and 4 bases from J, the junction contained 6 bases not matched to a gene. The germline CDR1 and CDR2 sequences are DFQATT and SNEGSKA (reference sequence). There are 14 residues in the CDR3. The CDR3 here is CSASLAGVVETQYF. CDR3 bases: TGCAGTGCTAGCTTAGCGGGGGTGGTAGAGACCCAGTACTTC.

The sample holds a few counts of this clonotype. As DNA, the CDR3 is TGTGCCTGGAGTGTATCGGGACAGGGGGACGACATTCAGTACTTC. Protein sequence: CAWSVSGQGDDIQYF. V and J are TRBV30 and TRBJ2-4, with 11 bases matching TRBD1. The CDR3 has 15 amino acids. Trimming at V came to 0 bases and at J to 8 bases, leaving 6 bases not matched to a gene. From germline, CDR1 is GTSNPN and CDR2 SVGIG (reference sequence).

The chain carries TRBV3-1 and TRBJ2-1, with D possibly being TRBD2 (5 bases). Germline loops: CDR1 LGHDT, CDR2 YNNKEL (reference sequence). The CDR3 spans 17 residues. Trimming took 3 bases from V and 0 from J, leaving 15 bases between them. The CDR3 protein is CASSHRTVGASYNEQFF. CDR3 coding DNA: TGTGCCAGCAGCCATCGGACCGTGGGAGCCTCCTACAATGAGCAGTTCTTC.

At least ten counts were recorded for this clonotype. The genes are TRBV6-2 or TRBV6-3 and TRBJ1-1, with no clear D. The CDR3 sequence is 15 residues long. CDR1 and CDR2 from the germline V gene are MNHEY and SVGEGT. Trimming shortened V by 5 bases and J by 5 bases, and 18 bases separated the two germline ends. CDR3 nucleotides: TGTGCCAGCAGTCCTGGTCGTCAGAAAAAAACTGAAGCTTTCTTT. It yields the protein CASSPGRQKKTEAFF.

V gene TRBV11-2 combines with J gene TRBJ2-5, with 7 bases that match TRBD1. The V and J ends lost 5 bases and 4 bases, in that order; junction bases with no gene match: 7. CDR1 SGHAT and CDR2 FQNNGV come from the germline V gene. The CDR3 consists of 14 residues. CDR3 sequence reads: CASSIRQGAETQYF. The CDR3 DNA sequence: TGTGCCAGCAGCATACGACAGGGAGCAGAGACCCAGTACTTC.

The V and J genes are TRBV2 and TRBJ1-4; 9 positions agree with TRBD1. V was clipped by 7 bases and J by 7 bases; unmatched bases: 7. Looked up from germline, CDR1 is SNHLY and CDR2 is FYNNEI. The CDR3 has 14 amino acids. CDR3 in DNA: TGTGCCAGCATTACAGACAGGGGGGGTGAAAAACTGTTTTTT. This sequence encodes CASITDRGGEKLFF.

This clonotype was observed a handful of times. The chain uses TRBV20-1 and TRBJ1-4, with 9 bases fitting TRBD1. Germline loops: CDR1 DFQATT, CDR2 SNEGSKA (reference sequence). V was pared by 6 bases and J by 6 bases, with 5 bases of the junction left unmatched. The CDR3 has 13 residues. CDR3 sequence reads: CSARTGEDEKLFF. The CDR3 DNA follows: TGCAGTGCAAGGACAGGGGAGGATGAAAAACTGTTTTTT.

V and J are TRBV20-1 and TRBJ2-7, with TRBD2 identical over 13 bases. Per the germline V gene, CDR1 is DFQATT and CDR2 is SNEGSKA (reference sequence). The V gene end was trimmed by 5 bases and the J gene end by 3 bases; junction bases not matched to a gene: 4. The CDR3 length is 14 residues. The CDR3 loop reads CSARTSGSVYEQYF. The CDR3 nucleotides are TGCAGTGCTCGGACTAGCGGGAGCGTCTACGAGCAGTACTTC.

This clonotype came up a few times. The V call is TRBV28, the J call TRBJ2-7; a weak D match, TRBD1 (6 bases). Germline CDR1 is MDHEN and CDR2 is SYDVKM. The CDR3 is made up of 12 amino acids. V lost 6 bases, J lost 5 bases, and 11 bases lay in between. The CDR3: CASSPQGNEQYF. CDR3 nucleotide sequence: TGTGCCAGCAGCCCGCAGGGGAACGAGCAGTACTTC.

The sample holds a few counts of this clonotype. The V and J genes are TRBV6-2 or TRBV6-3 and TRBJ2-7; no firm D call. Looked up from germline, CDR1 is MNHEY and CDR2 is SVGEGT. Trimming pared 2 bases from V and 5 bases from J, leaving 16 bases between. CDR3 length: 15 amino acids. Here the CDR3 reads CASSYLGQARHEQYF. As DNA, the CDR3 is TGTGCCAGCAGTTACCTCGGGCAGGCAAGACACGAGCAGTACTTC.

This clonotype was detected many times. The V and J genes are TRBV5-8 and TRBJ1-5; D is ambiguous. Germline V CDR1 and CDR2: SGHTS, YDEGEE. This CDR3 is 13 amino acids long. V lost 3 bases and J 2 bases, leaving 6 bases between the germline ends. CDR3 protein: CASSYKGNQPQHF. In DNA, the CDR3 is TGTGCCAGCAGCTATAAAGGCAATCAGCCCCAGCATTTT. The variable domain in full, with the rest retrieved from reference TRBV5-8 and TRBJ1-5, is EAGVTQSPTHLIKTRGQQATLRCSPISGHTSVYWYQQALGLGLQFLLWYDEGEERNRGNFPPRFSGRQFPNYSSELNVNALELEDSALYLCASSYKGNQPQHFGDGTRLSIL.

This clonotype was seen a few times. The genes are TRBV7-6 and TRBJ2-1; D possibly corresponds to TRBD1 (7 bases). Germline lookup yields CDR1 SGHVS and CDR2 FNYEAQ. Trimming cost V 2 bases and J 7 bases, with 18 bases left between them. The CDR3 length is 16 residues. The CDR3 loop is CASSLNPQGGQNEQFF. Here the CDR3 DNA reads TGTGCCAGCAGCTTAAATCCGCAGGGGGGTCAGAATGAGCAGTTCTTC.

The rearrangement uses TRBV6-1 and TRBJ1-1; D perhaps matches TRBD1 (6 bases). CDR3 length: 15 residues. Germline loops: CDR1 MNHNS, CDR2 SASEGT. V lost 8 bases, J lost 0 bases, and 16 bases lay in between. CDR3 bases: TGTGCCAGCTCCCTAGGGGGGACCTTGAACACTGAAGCTTTCTTT. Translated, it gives CASSLGGTLNTEAFF.

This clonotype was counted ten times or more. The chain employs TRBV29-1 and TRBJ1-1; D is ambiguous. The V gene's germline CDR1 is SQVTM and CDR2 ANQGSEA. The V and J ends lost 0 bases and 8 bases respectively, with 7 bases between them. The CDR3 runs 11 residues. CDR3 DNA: TGCAGCGTTGAAGACAGTACAGAAGCTTTCTTT. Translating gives CSVEDSTEAFF. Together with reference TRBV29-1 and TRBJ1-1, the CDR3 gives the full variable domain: SAVISQKPSRDICQRGTSLTIQCQVDSQVTMMFWYRQQPGQSLTLIATANQGSEATYESGFVIDKFPISRPNLTFSTLTVSNMSPEDSSIYLCSVEDSTEAFFGQGTRLTVV.

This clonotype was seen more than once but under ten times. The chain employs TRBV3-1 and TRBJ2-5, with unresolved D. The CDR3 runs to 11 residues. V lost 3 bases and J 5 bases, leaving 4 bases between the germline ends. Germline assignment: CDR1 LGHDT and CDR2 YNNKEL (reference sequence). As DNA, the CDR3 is TGTGCCAGCAGCCAGCTGGAGACCCAGTACTTC. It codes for CASSQLETQYF.

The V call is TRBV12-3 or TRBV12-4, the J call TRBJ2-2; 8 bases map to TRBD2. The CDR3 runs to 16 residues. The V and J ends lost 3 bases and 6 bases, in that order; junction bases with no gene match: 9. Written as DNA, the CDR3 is TGTGCCAGCAGTTTCAATATGGGACTAGGTGCCGGGGAGCTGTTTTTT. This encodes CASSFNMGLGAGELFF.

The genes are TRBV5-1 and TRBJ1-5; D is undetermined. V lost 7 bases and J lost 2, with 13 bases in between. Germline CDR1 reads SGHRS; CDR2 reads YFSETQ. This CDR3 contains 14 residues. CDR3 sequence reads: CASRLTPGNQPQHF. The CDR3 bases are TGCGCCAGCCGCCTTACCCCAGGCAATCAGCCCCAGCATTTT.

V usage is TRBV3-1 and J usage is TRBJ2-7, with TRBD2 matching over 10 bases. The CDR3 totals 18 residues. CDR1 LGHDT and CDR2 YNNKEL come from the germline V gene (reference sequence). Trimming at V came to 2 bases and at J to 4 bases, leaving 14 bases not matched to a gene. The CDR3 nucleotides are TGTGCCAGCAGCCAAACGGTCCCCGGGGCTAGCGGGAGTTACGAGCAGTACTTC. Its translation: CASSQTVPGASGSYEQYF.

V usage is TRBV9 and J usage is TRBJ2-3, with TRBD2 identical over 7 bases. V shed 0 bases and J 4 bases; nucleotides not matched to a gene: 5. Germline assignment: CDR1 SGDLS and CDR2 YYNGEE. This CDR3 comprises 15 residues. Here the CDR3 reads CASSVEGLAADTQYF. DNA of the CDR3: TGTGCCAGCAGCGTAGAGGGCCTAGCGGCAGATACGCAGTATTTT.

The CDR3 protein is CASSPYDRAESGAGELFF. CDR3 nucleotide sequence: TGTGCCAGCTCACCATACGACAGGGCGGAATCGGGCGCCGGGGAGCTGTTTTTT. The chain couples TRBV18 to TRBJ2-2; TRBD1 matches at 7 bases. Trimming took 2 bases from V and 6 from J; bases not matched to a gene: 15. CDR1 and CDR2 (germline): KGHSH, LQKENI. This CDR3 has 18 residues.